The rows below give T cell receptor beta chains drawn from one sample of a study of CD8+ T cells in alopecia areata. Sequencing was performed with immunoSEQ multiplex PCR; in TCRdb, only in-frame clones are kept and a portion is missing. The repertoire holds about 280,000 clones, with roughly 64% as singletons. The specimen was CD4+ T cells sorted from blood, collected at week 24, from a patient treated with tofacitinib. These receptors were collected from a human donor with alopecia areata. CDR3s include the opening cysteine and the closing phenylalanine or tryptophan. A D gene is named only where the DNA matches it firmly. Rows give clone size only sometimes, using once, few, many, or a class for an expanded clone.

size	D	J	V	CDR3	DNA
few	TRBD1	TRBJ2-3	TRBV27	CASSSRQGASDTQYF	TGTGCCAGCAGTTCCCGACAGGGGGCCTCGGATACGCAGTATTTT
once	.	TRBJ2-7	TRBV30	CAWSVRRGRDEQYF	TGTGCCTGGAGTGTAAGGCGGGGGCGCGACGAGCAGTACTTC
few	TRBD2	TRBJ2-1	TRBV19	CASSTTGLAGAKDEQFF	TGTGCCAGTAGTACAACGGGACTAGCGGGGGCGAAGGATGAGCAGTTCTTC
.	TRBD1	TRBJ2-7	TRBV5-1	CASSFGQGRHEQYF	TGCGCCAGCAGCTTTGGACAGGGCAGGCACGAGCAGTACTTC
.	.	TRBJ2-1	TRBV25-1	CASSGYNEQFF	TGTGCCAGCAGTGGGTACAATGAGCAGTTCTTC
.	TRBD2	TRBJ2-1	TRBV30	CAWSVLAGAPSEQFF	TGTGCCTGGAGTGTACTAGCGGGGGCCCCTTCTGAGCAGTTCTTC
few	.	TRBJ2-1	TRBV4-1	CASSPLGSYNEQFF	TGCGCCAGCAGCCCGTTGGGCTCCTACAATGAGCAGTTCTTC
few	TRBD1	TRBJ2-1	TRBV29-1	CSVDGTGQGNNEQFF	TGCAGCGTTGATGGAACGGGACAGGGGAATAATGAGCAGTTCTTC
few	.	TRBJ2-7	TRBV28	CASSLSGLPYEQYF	TGTGCCAGCAGTTTAAGCGGATTACCCTACGAGCAGTACTTC
.	.	TRBJ2-4	TRBV7-3	CASSLSSGPGKNIQYF	TGTGCCAGCAGCTTAAGTTCAGGGCCGGGCAAAAACATTCAGTACTTC
once	TRBD1	TRBJ1-6	TRBV2	CASSRQGQVNSPLHF	TGTGCCAGCAGTAGACAGGGACAGGTTAATTCACCCCTCCACTTT
.	.	TRBJ1-1	TRBV6-5	CASRDTGSTEAFF	TGTGCCAGCAGGGATACAGGGTCGACTGAAGCTTTCTTT
.	.	TRBJ1-5	TRBV15	CATSRSSYSQHF	TGTGCCACCAGCAGATCTTCTTACTCCCAGCATTTT
.	TRBD2	TRBJ2-7	TRBV27	CASRRGGPSYEQYF	TGTGCCAGCAGACGCGGGGGGCCCTCCTACGAGCAGTACTTC
.	TRBD1	TRBJ2-1	TRBV5-1	CASSLIPGQEQFF	TGCGCCAGCAGCTTGATACCGGGACAGGAGCAGTTCTTC
few	.	TRBJ1-6	TRBV28	CAIRGGGSYNSPLHF	TGTGCCATCAGAGGTGGGGGTTCCTATAATTCACCCCTCCACTTT
.	TRBD2	TRBJ2-1	TRBV4-3	CASSQDRTAGGLTNEQFF	TGCGCCAGCAGCCAAGATAGGACAGCGGGGGGGCTGACTAATGAGCAGTTCTTC
.	.	TRBJ2-7	TRBV2	CASLASGVYEQYF	TGTGCCAGCCTGGCATCTGGGGTCTACGAGCAGTACTTC
.	TRBD1	TRBJ1-2	TRBV7-2	CASSRDGTGPYGYTF	TGTGCCAGCAGCCGTGACGGGACAGGTCCCTATGGCTACACCTTC
.	.	TRBJ1-1	TRBV29-1	CSVERGGVPEAFF	TGCAGCGTTGAACGGGGGGGTGTCCCTGAAGCTTTCTTT
.	TRBD1	TRBJ2-3	TRBV7-2	CASSTGGGGLTDTQYF	TGTGCCAGCAGCACAGGGGGCGGGGGCCTCACAGATACGCAGTATTTT
.	.	TRBJ1-1	TRBV4-2	CASSQDAGSTEAFF	TGTGCCAGCAGCCAAGATGCGGGGAGCACTGAAGCTTTCTTT
.	.	TRBJ2-5	TRBV5-4	CASSLAGPETQYF	TGTGCCAGCAGCTTGGCCGGGCCCGAGACCCAGTACTTC
few	.	TRBJ1-4	TRBV28	CASKVLEKLFF	TGTGCCAGCAAGGTTCTTGAAAAACTGTTTTTT
.	.	TRBJ1-5	TRBV7-9	CASSSFRQSGGQPQHF	TGTGCCAGCAGCTCCTTCCGTCAAAGCGGGGGTCAGCCCCAGCATTTT
.	TRBD2	TRBJ2-5	TRBV6-6	CASSLRRGGAGETQYF	TGTGCCAGCAGCCTCCGTCGCGGGGGGGCTGGTGAGACCCAGTACTTC
.	TRBD1	TRBJ1-1	TRBV30	CAWSSGQGIEAFF	TGTGCCTGGAGTTCAGGACAGGGGATTGAAGCTTTCTTT